Listed below are T cell receptor beta chains from one sample, sequenced in a study of blood T cell repertoires in COVID-19. The assay was immunoSEQ multiplex PCR, and TCRdb's table has in-frame clones only and misses some. The data show 330,000 or so clones, around 90% seen once. The sequencing input was peripheral blood. These receptors were taken from a woman aged 60-70 years with COVID-19, enrolled during active disease. Each CDR3 is given with its conserved first and last residue. D genes are given only for firm matches.

j_call | v_call | d_call | cdr3_length | cdr3_aa
TRBJ1-2 | TRBV6-5 | TRBD1 | 14 | CASSLRTGLYGYTF
TRBJ2-7 | TRBV19 | TRBD2 | 14 | CASSMTSRAGKQYF
TRBJ1-3 | TRBV7-9 | . | 15 | CASTLTAVPGNTIYF
TRBJ1-1 | TRBV9 | TRBD1 | 15 | CASSVLQGGSTEAFF
TRBJ1-2 | TRBV29-1 | . | 12 | CSVDWGGYGYTF
TRBJ1-2 | TRBV7-9 | TRBD1 | 14 | CASSNSGTGYGYTF
TRBJ2-7 | TRBV7-2 | TRBD2 | 15 | CASSPEGLAGAEQYF
TRBJ2-1 | TRBV4-2 | TRBD1 | 15 | CASSQDRSSYNEQFF
TRBJ1-2 | TRBV18 | . | 13 | CASSPTMEDGYTF
TRBJ2-5 | TRBV24-1 | TRBD1 | 15 | CATSTTGLLGETQYF
TRBJ1-1 | TRBV13 | . | 16 | CASSLLGQGRNTEAFF
TRBJ1-2 | TRBV19 | . | 16 | CASSIKGDRTYYGYTF
TRBJ1-1 | TRBV29-1 | . | 11 | CSVRVAQEAFF
TRBJ1-2 | TRBV11-2 | . | 14 | CASSPWGGKTGYTF
TRBJ1-4 | TRBV28 | . | 17 | CASSLAGTGVGGEKLFF
TRBJ1-4 | TRBV30 | . | 14 | CAFGGFGLNEKLFF
TRBJ2-1 | TRBV7-3 | TRBD2 | 15 | CASSLGGGAYNEQFF
TRBJ1-1 | TRBV7-9 | . | 14 | CASSFSVLNTEAFF
TRBJ1-1 | TRBV2 | . | 13 | CASRNQGNTEAFF
TRBJ1-6 | TRBV15 | . | 14 | CATSRTVYNSPLHF
TRBJ2-5 | TRBV11-2 | . | 15 | CASSPQRVGRETQYF
TRBJ1-5 | TRBV18 | TRBD1 | 14 | CASSPGTGREPQHF
TRBJ1-2 | TRBV5-5 | . | 15 | CASSLDPGSNYGYTF
TRBJ1-2 | TRBV6-6 | TRBD1 | 15 | CASRLTDRVNYGYTF
TRBJ1-2 | TRBV28 | TRBD1 | 16 | CASTRTGSLIGYGYTF
TRBJ2-2 | TRBV19 | TRBD1 | 15 | CASRQGAQNTGELFF
TRBJ2-5 | TRBV6-5 | TRBD2 | 16 | CASSYPATSGVETQYF
TRBJ1-6 | TRBV5-4 | . | 14 | CASSFGSYNSPLHF
TRBJ1-5 | TRBV18 | TRBD1 | 16 | CASSPQNTGVSQPQHF
TRBJ2-1 | TRBV5-5 | TRBD2 | 16 | CASSGKLAGSYNEQFF
TRBJ1-2 | TRBV18 | . | 14 | CASSYAGDNYGYTF
TRBJ1-5 | TRBV19 | . | 19 | CASSIGGGQGRNSNQPQHF
TRBJ1-1 | TRBV10-3 | . | 15 | CAISRDLPGGTEAFF
TRBJ2-2 | TRBV19 | TRBD1 | 16 | CASSARTGGRTGELFF
TRBJ1-1 | TRBV19 | TRBD1 | 14 | CASTRGPMNTEAFF
TRBJ1-2 | TRBV9 | . | 13 | CASSADIGYGYTF
TRBJ2-5 | TRBV7-7 | TRBD2 | 15 | CASSWTSGIQETQYF
TRBJ1-4 | TRBV28 | . | 14 | CASSLSGSGEKLFF
TRBJ2-1 | TRBV29-1 | . | 11 | CSVAPRDEQFF
TRBJ1-1 | TRBV5-6 | . | 16 | CASSRGGSTLNTEAFF
TRBJ1-2 | TRBV18 | TRBD1 | 15 | CASSSTGSRNYGYTF
TRBJ1-2 | TRBV21-1 | . | 15 | CASSKENNRGYGYTF
TRBJ2-4 | TRBV30 | TRBD1 | 13 | CAWSLQGGNIQYF
TRBJ2-5 | TRBV6-5 | . | 15 | CASSASGEKRETQYF
TRBJ1-2 | TRBV5-6 | TRBD1 | 14 | CASSTLQGAEGYTF
TRBJ1-1 | TRBV5-1 | . | 14 | CASSLGDTVTEAFF
TRBJ2-4 | TRBV18 | TRBD2 | 13 | CASSPGLENIQYF
TRBJ2-1 | TRBV7-9 | TRBD1 | 15 | CASSLPGTGMNEQFF
TRBJ2-7 | TRBV28 | TRBD1 | 14 | CASRTGDPPYEQYF
TRBJ1-1 | TRBV9 | TRBD1 | 14 | CASSRQGAYTEAFF